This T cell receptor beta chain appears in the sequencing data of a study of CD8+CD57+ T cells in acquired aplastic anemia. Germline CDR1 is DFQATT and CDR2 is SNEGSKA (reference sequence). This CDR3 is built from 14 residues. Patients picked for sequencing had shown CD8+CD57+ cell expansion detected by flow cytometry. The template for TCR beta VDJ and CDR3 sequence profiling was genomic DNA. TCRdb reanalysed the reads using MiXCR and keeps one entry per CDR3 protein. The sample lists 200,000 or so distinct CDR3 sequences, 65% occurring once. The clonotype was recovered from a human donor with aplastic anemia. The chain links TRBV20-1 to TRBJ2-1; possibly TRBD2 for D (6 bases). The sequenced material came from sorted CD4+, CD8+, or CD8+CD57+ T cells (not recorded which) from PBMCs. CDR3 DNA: TGCAGCATCTCTTCCCCGGGGGTGCGAAATGAGCAGTTCTTC. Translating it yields CSISSPGVRNEQFF.